Listed below are T cell receptor beta chains from one sample, sequenced in a study of a mutant IDH1 vaccine in newly diagnosed glioma. Which antigens these TCRs recognize remains unknown. The assay was immunoSEQ multiplex PCR, and TCRdb's table has in-frame clones only and misses some. The data contain approximately 45,000 clones, approximately 92% of them seen just once; the ten biggest clones take up about 2.1%. This sample comprised PBMCs, obtained from a glioma patient whose treatment included an IDH1 peptide vaccine. The receptor set was obtained from a man aged 50 to 59 with glioma. Both conserved end residues are part of each CDR3. Fields, in order: V gene, clone size, D gene, J gene, CDR3 protein, CDR3 DNA. The D gene is left open where the match is weak. Rows give clone size only sometimes, using once, few, many, or a class for an expanded clone.

TRBV29-1	.	.	TRBJ2-3	CRAGNLTYTDTQYF	TGCAGGGCCGGGAACCTGACCTACACAGATACGCAGTATTTT
TRBV6-5	.	.	TRBJ1-4	CASSYTQRMNEKLFF	TGTGCCAGCAGTTACACACAGAGGATGAATGAAAAACTGTTTTTT
TRBV19	.	.	TRBJ1-5	CASSIGTRGLNQPQHF	TGTGCCAGTAGTATCGGGACACGCGGTCTTAATCAGCCCCAGCATTTT
TRBV5-4	.	.	TRBJ1-5	CASSFSGGGGNQPQHF	TGTGCCAGCAGCTTTTCGGGAGGGGGTGGCAATCAGCCCCAGCATTTT
TRBV30	once	.	TRBJ1-4	CAWSVAGAWEKLFF	TGTGCCTGGAGTGTAGCGGGGGCCTGGGAAAAACTGTTTTTT
TRBV6-1	.	.	TRBJ1-2	CASSDGVYGYTF	TGTGCCAGCAGTGATGGTGTCTATGGCTACACCTTC
TRBV19	.	.	TRBJ2-1	CARPRTPTRNEQFF	TGTGCTCGACCCCGGACTCCAACTCGGAATGAGCAGTTCTTC
TRBV6-4	.	.	TRBJ1-2	CASTPEAGSYGYTF	TGTGCCAGCACCCCCGAGGCAGGGTCCTATGGCTACACCTTC
TRBV29-1	.	TRBD2	TRBJ2-5	CSVAGLVETQYF	TGCAGCGTTGCAGGACTAGTGGAGACCCAGTACTTC
TRBV29-1	.	TRBD2	TRBJ2-1	CSVDYTSGNLQFF	TGCAGCGTTGATTATACTAGCGGGAATTTGCAGTTCTTC
TRBV5-6	.	.	TRBJ2-7	CASSFGAGGNYEQYF	TGTGCCAGCAGCTTTGGGGCCGGGGGAAACTACGAGCAGTACTTC
TRBV25-1	.	.	TRBJ1-5	CASSEGGTYQPQHF	TGTGCCAGCAGTGAGGGCGGTACCTATCAGCCCCAGCATTTT
TRBV6-1	.	.	TRBJ2-5	CASSLERETQYF	TGTGCCAGCAGCCTAGAACGGGAGACCCAGTACTTC
TRBV29-1	few	.	TRBJ1-2	CSFTAPSNYGYTF	TGCAGCTTTACAGCGCCTTCTAACTATGGCTACACCTTC
TRBV18	.	.	TRBJ2-4	CASSPIGGTQNIQYF	TGTGCCAGCTCACCAATAGGGGGGACCCAAAACATTCAGTACTTC
TRBV2	.	.	TRBJ2-7	CASSEGDGYEQYF	TGTGCCAGCAGTGAAGGGGACGGGTACGAGCAGTACTTC
TRBV5-4	.	.	TRBJ2-5	CASSFAGETQYF	TGTGCCAGCAGTTTCGCAGGGGAGACCCAGTACTTC
TRBV27	few	.	TRBJ2-7	CASSPKGQEQYF	TGTGCCAGCAGCCCCAAAGGACAAGAGCAGTACTTC
TRBV5-6	.	TRBD1	TRBJ1-1	CASSSRQGIAFF	TGTGCCAGCAGCTCCCGACAGGGTATCGCTTTCTTT
TRBV6-5	.	.	TRBJ2-2	CASSYRSFVTGELFF	TGTGCCAGCAGTTATCGCAGTTTTGTCACCGGGGAGCTGTTTTTT
TRBV6-6	.	.	TRBJ1-2	CASRKTGADTNGYTF	TGTGCCAGCAGAAAGACCGGGGCAGATACTAATGGCTACACCTTC
TRBV13	.	.	TRBJ1-5	CASSLGRYNQPQHF	TGTGCCAGCAGCTTAGGACGATACAATCAGCCCCAGCATTTT
TRBV6-1	.	TRBD1	TRBJ1-6	CASSAGGRSSPLHF	TGTGCCAGCAGTGCAGGGGGGCGTTCTTCACCCCTCCACTTT
TRBV7-9	.	.	TRBJ2-7	CASSLARRTPYEQYF	TGTGCCAGCAGCTTAGCCCGCCGTACCCCCTACGAGCAGTACTTC
TRBV4-1	once	TRBD1	TRBJ1-5	CASSQASGGINQPQHF	TGCGCCAGCAGCCAAGCCTCAGGGGGCATCAATCAGCCCCAGCATTTT
TRBV5-4	.	.	TRBJ2-5	CASSFYAEETQYF	TGTGCCAGCAGCTTTTATGCGGAAGAGACCCAGTACTTC
TRBV7-8	.	.	TRBJ2-7	CASSLAVRSYEQYF	TGTGCCAGCAGCTTAGCGGTCAGATCCTACGAGCAGTACTTC
TRBV1	.	.	TRBJ2-2	CTSSQDLSSQVNTGELFF	TGCACCAGCAGCCAAGATCTTAGTTCCCAGGTTAACACCGGGGAGCTGTTTTTT
TRBV28	.	.	TRBJ1-2	CASSYREGNYGYTF	TGTGCCAGCAGTTACAGGGAGGGTAACTATGGCTACACCTTC
TRBV29-1	.	.	TRBJ2-5	CSVVGSSETQYF	TGCAGCGTTGTTGGTAGTTCGGAGACCCAGTACTTC
TRBV7-9	.	.	TRBJ1-5	CASSLYNGLSNQPQHF	TGTGCCAGCAGCTTATACAACGGACTTAGCAATCAGCCCCAGCATTTT
TRBV29-1	.	TRBD1	TRBJ2-2	CSVGQGATGELFF	TGCAGCGTTGGGCAGGGGGCAACCGGGGAGCTGTTTTTT
TRBV27	.	TRBD2	TRBJ2-5	CASSLPPPGLAGDSETQYF	TGTGCCAGCAGTTTACCGCCCCCCGGACTAGCGGGAGATTCGGAGACCCAGTACTTC
TRBV4-2	.	TRBD2	TRBJ2-3	CASSQTSGVTDTQYF	TGTGCCAGCAGCCAGACTAGCGGGGTCACAGATACGCAGTATTTT
TRBV7-2	.	.	TRBJ2-2	CASSRGHANTGELFF	TGTGCCAGCAGCCGGGGACACGCAAACACCGGGGAGCTGTTTTTT
TRBV5-4	.	.	TRBJ2-3	CASSFIDRILTDTQYF	TGTGCCAGCAGCTTTATAGACCGTATTCTAACAGATACGCAGTATTTT